This TCR beta chain originates from a study of pediatric ulcerative colitis. The wider study: Disease was pancolitis in several and left-sided in two, histology-confirmed.

The diagnostic colonoscopy in ulcerative colitis patients preceded any immunosuppressive treatment. The blood sample was taken during the colonoscopy visit. The germline CDR1 and CDR2 sequences are MNHEY and SVGAGI. The CDR3 extends over 16 amino acids. The V end lost 2 bases, the J end lost 3 bases, and 13 bases lay between the germline ends. Turning to this clone: The antigen is unknown.

General study findings and limits: A couple of rectal CDR3 clonotypes occurred in all ulcerative colitis patients.

The method was immunoSEQ multiplex PCR; TCRdb's version includes in-frame clones alone and lacks a portion of them. Here the sample spans 35,000 to 45,000 clones, approximately 82% being singletons. The sequence was obtained from a girl between 5 and 17 years old with moderate ulcerative colitis. The sample comprised blood. The chain employs TRBV6-5 and TRBJ1-4; D not certain. The CDR3 here is CASSYALGVANEKLFF. In DNA, the CDR3 is TGTGCCAGCAGTTACGCGTTGGGAGTAGCTAATGAAAAACTGTTTTTT.